This passage covers 10 T cell receptor beta chains from one sample sequenced in a study of blood T cell repertoires in COVID-19. The assay was immunoSEQ multiplex PCR, and TCRdb's table has in-frame clones only and misses some. Of 55,000 to 65,000 clones detected, around 83% appear once; the ten largest clones hold less than 6.5%. Sequenced: peripheral blood. Receptor source: a woman aged 60 to 75 with acute or convalescent COVID-19.

The rearrangement uses TRBV3-1 (or the pseudogene TRBV3-2) and TRBJ1-3; TRBD1 might be the D (6 bases). There are 14 residues in the CDR3. Looked up from germline, CDR1 is LGHDT and CDR2 is YNNKEL (reference sequence). The V end was cut by 7 bases, the J end by 4 bases, with 14 bases between. The CDR3 is CASTGRGDGNTIYF. The CDR3 nucleotides read TGTGCCAGCACAGGCAGGGGAGACGGAAACACCATATATTTT.

The chain recombines TRBV7-3 with TRBJ2-3, with TRBD1 identical over 7 bases. There are 15 residues in the CDR3. The V segment lost 4 bases and the J segment 2 bases; nucleotides outside the gene matches: 6. Germline CDR1 and CDR2: SGHTA and FQGTGA. CDR3 nucleotides: TGTGCCAGCAGCTCCCGGGGACAGTTCACAGATACGCAGTATTTT. It encodes CASSSRGQFTDTQYF. Using reference TRBV7-3 and TRBJ2-3 for the parts outside the CDR3, the full variable domain is GAGVSQTPSNKVTEKGKYVELRCDPISGHTALYWYRQSLGQGPEFLIYFQGTGAADDSGLPNDRFFAVRPEGSVSTLKIQRTERGDSAVYLCASSSRGQFTDTQYFGPGTRLTVL.

V gene TRBV19 combines with J gene TRBJ2-3; 9 bases align to TRBD1. CDR1 LNHDA and CDR2 SQIVND come from the germline V gene (reference sequence). V trimming: 5 bases; J trimming: 6 bases; junction bases outside the gene matches: 9. There are 15 residues in the CDR3. CDR3 coding DNA: TGTGCCAGTAGTCTGGCACAGGGGGCAGCGGATACGCAGTATTTT. This encodes CASSLAQGAADTQYF.

The rearrangement uses TRBV5-1 and TRBJ1-5, with D perhaps TRBD1 (5 bases). Germline V lookup: CDR1 SGHRS, CDR2 YFSETQ. The V gene lost 0 bases and the J gene lost 6 bases, with 13 bases spanning the gap. This CDR3 has 15 residues. In nucleotides, the CDR3 is TGCGCCAGCAGCTTGGCTACAGGTGATGGTCAGCCCCAGCATTTT. This gives the protein CASSLATGDGQPQHF.

The chain recombines TRBV7-2 with TRBJ1-1, with D perhaps matching TRBD1 (5 bases). The V gene lost 2 bases and the J gene lost 5 bases, with 9 bases spanning the gap. The CDR3 has 13 residues. The germline CDR1 and CDR2 sequences are SGHTA and FQGNSA. The CDR3 DNA sequence: TGTGCCAGCAGCTTAACCCCAGGGACTGAAGCTTTCTTT. This codes for CASSLTPGTEAFF.

V gene TRBV4-2 combines with J gene TRBJ1-1; D may be TRBD1 (5 bases). Between the trimmed V and J ends, which lost 1 base and 13 bases, there was a span of 13 bases. CDR1 and CDR2 from the germline V gene are LGHNA and YNFKEQ. The CDR3 spans 12 residues. The CDR3 protein is CASSQGQDTRFF. The CDR3 DNA follows: TGTGCCAGCAGCCAAGGTCAGGACACCCGTTTCTTT.

The J gene is TRBJ1-2, the V gene TRBV7-8; the D gene is possibly TRBD1 (6 bases). The CDR3 contains 16 residues. V was pared by 5 bases and J by 8 bases, with 24 bases between. CDR1 is SGHVS and CDR2 is FQNEAQ in the germline V gene. CDR3 sequence (DNA): TGTGCCAGCAGCGCCCCCCCCGGGGGGCCAGTTATAGGCTACACCTTC. It specifies CASSAPPGGPVIGYTF.

The chain links TRBV6-5 to TRBJ1-1; D is undetermined. There are 15 residues in the CDR3. Trimming took off 6 bases at V and 0 bases at J, with 14 bases between the two ends. The germline gives CDR1 MNHEY, CDR2 SVGAGI. CDR3 amino acids: CASSPPTLLNTEAFF. Here the CDR3 DNA reads TGTGCCAGCAGCCCACCTACCCTTTTGAACACTGAAGCTTTCTTT.

This clone was counted between two and nine times. V usage is TRBV6-5 and J usage is TRBJ1-1, with TRBD1 as a possible D gene (6 bases). The CDR3 has 14 amino acids. V was trimmed by 6 bases and J by 5 bases, leaving 16 bases between them. CDR1 is MNHEY and CDR2 is SVGAGI in the germline V gene. This CDR3 reads CASRDLNRVTEAFF. The CDR3 region has the DNA TGTGCCAGCAGAGACTTAAACAGGGTTACTGAAGCTTTCTTT.

The V gene is TRBV30, the J gene TRBJ1-2; 9 bases align to TRBD1. The CDR3 is 14 residues long. The germline gives CDR1 GTSNPN, CDR2 SVGIG (reference sequence). The V and J ends lost 4 bases and 4 bases, in that order; junction bases with no gene match: 7. CDR3 sequence reads: CAWTTGQGIYGYTF. DNA of the CDR3: TGTGCCTGGACTACCGGACAGGGGATCTATGGCTACACCTTC.